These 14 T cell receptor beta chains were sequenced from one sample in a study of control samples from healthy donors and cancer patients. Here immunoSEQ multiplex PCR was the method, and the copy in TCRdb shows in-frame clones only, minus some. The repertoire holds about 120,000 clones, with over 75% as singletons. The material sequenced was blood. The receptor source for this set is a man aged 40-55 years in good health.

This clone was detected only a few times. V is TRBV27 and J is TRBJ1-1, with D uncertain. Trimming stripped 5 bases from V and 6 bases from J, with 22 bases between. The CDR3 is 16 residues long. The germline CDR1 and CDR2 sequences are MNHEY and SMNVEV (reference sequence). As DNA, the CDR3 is TGTGCCAGCAGTCCGCTCCGGGTCGGAAGGCACGCTGAAGCTTTCTTT. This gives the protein CASSPLRVGRHAEAFF.

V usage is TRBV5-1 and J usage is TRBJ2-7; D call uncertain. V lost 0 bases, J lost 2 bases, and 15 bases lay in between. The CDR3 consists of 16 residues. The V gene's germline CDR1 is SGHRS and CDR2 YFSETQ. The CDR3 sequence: CASSLAPGQPPYEQYF. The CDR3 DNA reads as TGCGCCAGCAGCTTGGCCCCGGGTCAGCCCCCCTACGAGCAGTACTTC.

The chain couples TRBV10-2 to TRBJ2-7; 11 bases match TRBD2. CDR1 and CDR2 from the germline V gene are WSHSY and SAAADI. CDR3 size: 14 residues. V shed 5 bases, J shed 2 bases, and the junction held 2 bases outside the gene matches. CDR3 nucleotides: TGCGCCAGCAGTTCTAGCGGGGGGCCCTACGAGCAGTACTTC. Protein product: CASSSSGGPYEQYF.

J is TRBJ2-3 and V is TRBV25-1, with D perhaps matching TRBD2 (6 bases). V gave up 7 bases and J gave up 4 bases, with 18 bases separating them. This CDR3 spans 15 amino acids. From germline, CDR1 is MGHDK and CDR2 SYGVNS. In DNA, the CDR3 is TGTGCCAGCACCCCCGGGAGACCGGGGGCAGATACGCAGTATTTT. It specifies CASTPGRPGADTQYF.

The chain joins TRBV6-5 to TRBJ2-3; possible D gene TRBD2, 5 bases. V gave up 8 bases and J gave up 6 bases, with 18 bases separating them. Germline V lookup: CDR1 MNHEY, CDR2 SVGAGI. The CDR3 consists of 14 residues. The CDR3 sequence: CASARGAALDTQYF. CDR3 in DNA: TGTGCCAGCGCCCGGGGTGCGGCCCTCGATACGCAGTATTTT.

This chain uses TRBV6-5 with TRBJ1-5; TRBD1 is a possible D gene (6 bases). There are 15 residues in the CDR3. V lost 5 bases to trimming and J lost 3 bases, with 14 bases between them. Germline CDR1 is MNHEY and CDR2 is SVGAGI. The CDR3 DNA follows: TGTGCCAGCAGTACCTATCGACAGGCCAATCAGCCCCAGCATTTT. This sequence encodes CASSTYRQANQPQHF.

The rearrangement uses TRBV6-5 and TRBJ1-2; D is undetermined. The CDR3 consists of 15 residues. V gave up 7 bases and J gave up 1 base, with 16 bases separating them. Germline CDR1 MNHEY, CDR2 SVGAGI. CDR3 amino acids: CASTPTHSLNYGYTF. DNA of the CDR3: TGTGCCAGCACCCCGACACACTCCCTTAACTATGGCTACACCTTC.

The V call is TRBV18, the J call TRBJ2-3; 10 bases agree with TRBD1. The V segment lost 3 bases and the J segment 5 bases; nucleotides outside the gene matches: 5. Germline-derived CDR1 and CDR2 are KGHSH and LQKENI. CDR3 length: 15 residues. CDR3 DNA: TGTGCCAGCTCACCGGGACAGGGGAGTGGAGATACGCAGTATTTT. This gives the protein CASSPGQGSGDTQYF.

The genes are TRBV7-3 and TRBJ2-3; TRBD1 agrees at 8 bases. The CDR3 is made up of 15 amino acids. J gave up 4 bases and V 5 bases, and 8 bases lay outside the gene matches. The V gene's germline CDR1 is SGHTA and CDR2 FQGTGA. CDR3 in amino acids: CASSPGQGYADTQYF. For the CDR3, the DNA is TGTGCCAGCAGCCCCGGACAGGGTTACGCAGATACGCAGTATTTT.

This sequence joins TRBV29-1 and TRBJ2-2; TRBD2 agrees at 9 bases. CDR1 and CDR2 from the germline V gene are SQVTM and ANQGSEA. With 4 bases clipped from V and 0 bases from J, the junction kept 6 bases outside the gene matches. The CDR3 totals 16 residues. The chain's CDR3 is CSVGGRGGPNTGELFF. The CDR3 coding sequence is TGCAGCGTTGGCGGGCGGGGGGGCCCGAACACCGGGGAGCTGTTTTTT.

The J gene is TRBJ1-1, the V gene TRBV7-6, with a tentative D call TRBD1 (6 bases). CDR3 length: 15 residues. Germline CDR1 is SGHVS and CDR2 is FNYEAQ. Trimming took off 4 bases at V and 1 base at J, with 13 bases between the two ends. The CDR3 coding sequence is TGTGCCAGCAGCTCCCGGCCGACAGGGAACACTGAAGCTTTCTTT. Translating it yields CASSSRPTGNTEAFF.

CDR3 amino acids: CASFLAGGTDTQYF. CDR3 sequence (DNA): TGTGCCAGCTTCTTAGCGGGGGGTACAGATACGCAGTATTTT. The rearrangement uses TRBV2 and TRBJ2-3; 10 bases line up with TRBD2. Germline CDR1 and CDR2: SNHLY and FYNNEI. The CDR3 totals 14 residues. J gave up 3 bases and V 8 bases, and 5 bases lay outside the gene matches. The whole variable domain, remainder taken from reference TRBV2 and TRBJ2-3, is EPEVTQTPSHQVTQMGQEVILRCVPISNHLYFYWYRQILGQKVEFLVSFYNNEISEKSEIFDDQFSVERPDGSNFTLKIRSTKLEDSAMYFCASFLAGGTDTQYFGPGTRLTVL.

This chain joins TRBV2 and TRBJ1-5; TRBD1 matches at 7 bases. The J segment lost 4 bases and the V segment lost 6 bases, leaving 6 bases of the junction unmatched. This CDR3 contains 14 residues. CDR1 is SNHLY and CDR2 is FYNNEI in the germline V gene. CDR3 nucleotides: TGTGCCAGCAGCGCGACAGGGCTTAATCAGCCCCAGCATTTT. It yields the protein CASSATGLNQPQHF.

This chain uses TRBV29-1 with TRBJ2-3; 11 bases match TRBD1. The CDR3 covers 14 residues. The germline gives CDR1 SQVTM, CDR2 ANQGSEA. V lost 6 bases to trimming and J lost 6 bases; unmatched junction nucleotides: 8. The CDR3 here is CSVGQGASPDTQYF. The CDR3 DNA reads TGCAGCGTAGGACAGGGGGCCAGTCCGGATACGCAGTATTTT.